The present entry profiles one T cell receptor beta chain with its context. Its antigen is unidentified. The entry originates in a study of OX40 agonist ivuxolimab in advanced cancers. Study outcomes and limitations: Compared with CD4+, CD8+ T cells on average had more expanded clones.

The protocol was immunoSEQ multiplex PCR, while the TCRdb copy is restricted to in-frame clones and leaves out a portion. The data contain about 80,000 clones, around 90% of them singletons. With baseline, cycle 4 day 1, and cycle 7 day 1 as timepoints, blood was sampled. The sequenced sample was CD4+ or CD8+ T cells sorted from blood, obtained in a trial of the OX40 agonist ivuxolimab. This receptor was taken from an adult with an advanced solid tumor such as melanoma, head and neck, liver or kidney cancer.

The chain's CDR3 is CASSIGGLNTEAFF. The CDR3 coding sequence is TGTGCCAGTAGTATAGGGGGACTGAACACTGAAGCTTTCTTT. V gene TRBV19 combines with J gene TRBJ1-1, with D maybe TRBD1 (5 bases). Germline V gene lookup returns CDR1 LNHDA and CDR2 SQIVND (reference sequence). The CDR3 contains 14 residues. The V gene lost 1 base and the J gene lost 0 bases, with 6 bases spanning the gap.